The source of this T cell receptor (beta chain) is a study of PD-L1 blockade in urothelial cancer. As concerns this clone: Germline and junction disagree at one end, which may indicate a read error.

Profiling relied on immunoSEQ multiplex PCR, and the TCRdb table lists in-frame clones only, not all of them. The table records fewer than 35,000 clones, 85% to 90% of them present only once. The CDR3 contains 15 residues. Germline CDR1 and CDR2: MNHEY and SVGAGI. This specimen consisted of PBMCs, obtained around atezolizumab (anti-PD-L1) treatment. The rearrangement uses TRBV6-5 and TRBJ2-7; TRBD1 agrees at 8 bases. The TCR sequence derives from a man in his fifties or sixties with urothelial cancer. CDR3 in DNA: TGTGCCAGCAGTTTGTCAGGGGGCGCCTCCAACGAGCAGTACTTC. Its translation is CASSLSGGASNEQYF.